This TCR beta chain emerged from a study of blood T cell repertoires in COVID-19. Study context: The samples span acute and convalescent COVID-19 from the United States, Italy and Spain. The analysed material was cDNA or gDNA that came from T cells, B-cell-depleted T cells, or PBMCs.

Seattle patients were enrolled during active infection and followed longitudinally. Sequencing used immunoSEQ multiplex PCR; TCRdb keeps in-frame clones, though not all of them. Of approximately 150,000 clones in the sample, around four fifths were seen once. The CDR3 extends over 18 amino acids. J gave up 5 bases and V 1 base, and 14 bases lay outside the gene matches. The germline V gene encodes CDR1 MNHNS and CDR2 SASEGT. This sequence joins TRBV6-1 and TRBJ2-1, with TRBD1 matching 7 bases. This TCR derives from a woman of 80 years or more with COVID-19, enrolled during active disease. The sample consisted of peripheral blood. CDR3 nucleotides: TGTGCCAGCAGTGAAGGAATTGCTGGGACAGTCCTTCACAATGAGCAGTTCTTC. Translating it yields CASSEGIAGTVLHNEQFF.